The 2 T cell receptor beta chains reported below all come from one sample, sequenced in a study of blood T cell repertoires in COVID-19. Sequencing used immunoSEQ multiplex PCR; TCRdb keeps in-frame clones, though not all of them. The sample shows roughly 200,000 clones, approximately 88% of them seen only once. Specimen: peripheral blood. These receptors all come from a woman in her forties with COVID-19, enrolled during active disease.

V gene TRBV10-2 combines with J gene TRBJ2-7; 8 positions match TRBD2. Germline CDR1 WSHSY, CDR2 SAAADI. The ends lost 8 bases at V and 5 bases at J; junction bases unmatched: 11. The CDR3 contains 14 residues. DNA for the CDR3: TGCGCCAGCCCGGGGCCGGGAGGGCCAGACGAGCAGTACTTC. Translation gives CASPGPGGPDEQYF.

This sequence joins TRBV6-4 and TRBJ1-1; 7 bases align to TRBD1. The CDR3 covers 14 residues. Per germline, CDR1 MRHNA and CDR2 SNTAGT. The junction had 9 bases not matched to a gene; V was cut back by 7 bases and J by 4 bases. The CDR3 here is CASKQGPTTTEAFF. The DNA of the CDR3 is TGTGCCAGCAAACAGGGGCCCACGACCACTGAAGCTTTCTTT.